The rows below give T cell receptor beta chains drawn from one sample of a study of beta chain features in type 1 diabetes. The method was immunoSEQ multiplex PCR; TCRdb's version includes in-frame clones alone and lacks a portion of them. Among about 230,000 clones listed, over 9.5% were seen once. The sequencing input was naive CD4+ T cells from blood. Source of these receptors: a woman under 30 in good health. Both conserved end residues are trimmed from each CDR3.

CDR3	V	J
AIQLAGDGYEQY	TRBV10-3	TRBJ2-7
ASSPGTGGTYEQY	TRBV6-5	TRBJ2-7
ASSILRQEVTSGNTEAF	TRBV19	TRBJ1-1
AWRKGGSNYGYT	TRBV30	TRBJ1-2
ASSWDNTDTQY	TRBV6-5	TRBJ2-3
ASSPRSQSIYGYT	TRBV7-8	TRBJ1-2
ASSILAGTSTDTQY	TRBV19	TRBJ2-3
ASGLVRGRQY	TRBV12-5	TRBJ2-7
ASSGDRNTEAF	TRBV6-1	TRBJ1-1
ASSSGKRGNDNEQF	TRBV7-3	TRBJ2-1
ASSLISGGGLGGYT	TRBV7-3	TRBJ1-2
ASSLARGYRGDGYT	TRBV7-2	TRBJ1-2
ATSRGGGRQETQY	TRBV15	TRBJ2-5
ASSSGTGPNQPQH	TRBV27	TRBJ1-5
ASSLSQETQY	TRBV5-1	TRBJ2-5
ASSFLRGTEAF	TRBV7-2	TRBJ1-1
ASSVQAQETQY	TRBV9	TRBJ2-5
ASSPPPGVTQETQY	TRBV18	TRBJ2-5
ASSAVAGQGVYGYT	TRBV18	TRBJ1-2
ASSSRTGDFYEQY	TRBV7-2	TRBJ2-7
AWSDTGVGTEAF	TRBV30	TRBJ1-1
ASSYSAVQPQH	TRBV6-6	TRBJ1-5
ASSPQGADGYT	TRBV18	TRBJ1-2
ASSLPSGSYEQY	TRBV5-1	TRBJ2-7
ASSARGLAGVGEQF	TRBV7-9	TRBJ2-1
ASSPFGLGQTYEQY	TRBV14	TRBJ2-7
ASSQGGNEQY	TRBV13	TRBJ2-7
ASALDPGQGYEQY	TRBV5-1	TRBJ2-7
ASSPPGLAGVYNYEQY	TRBV7-9	TRBJ2-7
ASRFPSGTSGGAGNEQF	TRBV27	TRBJ2-1
SARSSSYEQY	TRBV29-1	TRBJ2-7
ASRPLALNTGELF	TRBV2	TRBJ2-2
AWSVGGGVGYT	TRBV30	TRBJ1-2
ASSPRDKVYTGELF	TRBV18	TRBJ2-2
ASSLAEGQGYEQY	TRBV4-1	TRBJ2-7
ASSALGAGVAGELF	TRBV9	TRBJ2-2
ASRGDHNEQF	TRBV5-4	TRBJ2-1